The 29 T cell receptor beta chains below all came from one sample that was sequenced in a study of T cells in Graves' hyperthyroidism and ophthalmopathy. Amplified TCR beta CDR3 regions came from RNA transcripts. First-round RT-PCR with HTBI primers amplified the TCR CDR3 region. TCRdb analysed the multiplex PCR reads with MiXCR anew, one entry per CDR3 protein. The sample lists a few hundred thousand distinct CDR3 sequences, 14% occurring once. Sequenced material: blood. The receptors were sampled from a woman in her thirties or forties with Graves' hyperthyroidism.

This clonotype was seen only a few times. J is TRBJ1-2 and V is TRBV27, with TRBD1 identical over 8 bases. Germline trimming cut 7 bases from V and 4 bases from J; bases unmatched to any gene: 11. Germline V gene sequence: CDR1 MNHEY, CDR2 SMNVEV (reference sequence). CDR3 length: 15 amino acids. As DNA, the CDR3 is TGTGCCAGCACTCTATCGGCAGGGGGCGTCTATGGCTACACCTTC. Its protein is CASTLSAGGVYGYTF.

This clonotype was picked up many times. The chain combines TRBV28 with TRBJ2-3; D not certain. The germline CDR1 and CDR2 sequences are MDHEN and SYDVKM. The CDR3 has 11 amino acids. V gave up 6 bases and J gave up 6 bases, with 7 bases separating them. CDR3 in DNA: TGTGCCAGCAGCTTAAGCGATACGCAGTATTTT. It yields the protein CASSLSDTQYF.

This clonotype was detected many times. The chain is built from TRBV6-6 and TRBJ2-3; TRBD2 agrees at 9 bases. The CDR3 sequence is 18 residues long. After removal of 2 bases from V and 2 bases from J, the junction contained 11 bases not matched to a gene. Germline values: CDR1 MNHNY, CDR2 SVGAGI (reference sequence). CDR3: CASSYTLLAGDVTDTQYF. Written as DNA, the CDR3 is TGTGCCAGCAGTTACACACTTTTAGCGGGGGACGTCACAGATACGCAGTATTTT.

This clonotype was seen just once. A single base separates this from a much larger clone, so it may be a read error. V gene TRBV5-1 combines with J gene TRBJ1-2, with 10 bases aligning to TRBD1. The CDR3 sequence is 15 residues long. CDR1 SGHRS and CDR2 YFSETQ come from the germline V gene. CDR3 residues: CGSSVGTGDAYGYTF. CDR3 DNA: TGCGGCAGCAGCGTCGGGACAGGGGACGCCTATGGCTACACCTTC.

This clonotype occurred many times. The rearrangement uses TRBV11-1 and TRBJ1-5; 7 bases are a match to TRBD1. This CDR3 has 14 residues. After removal of 9 bases from V and 2 bases from J, the junction contained 7 bases not matched to a gene. Germline CDR1 and CDR2: SGHAT and FQDESV (reference sequence). The CDR3 sequence: CASGWGTGNQPQHF. Here the CDR3 DNA reads TGTGCCAGTGGTTGGGGGACAGGCAATCAGCCCCAGCATTTT.

CDR3 residues: CASSIDHGTGKNIQYF. Written as DNA, the CDR3 is TGTGCCAGTAGTATAGATCACGGGACGGGCAAAAACATTCAGTACTTC. This sequence joins TRBV19 and TRBJ2-4; D assignment may be TRBD1 or TRBD2 (5 bases each). The CDR3 totals 16 residues. CDR1 LNHDA and CDR2 SQIVND come from the germline V gene (reference sequence). The V end lost 0 bases, the J end lost 3 bases, and 12 bases lay between the germline ends.

This clonotype was seen many times. The V gene is TRBV20-1, the J gene TRBJ2-4, with 7 positions matching TRBD1. The V segment lost 6 bases and the J segment 2 bases; nucleotides outside the gene matches: 13. Germline V gene lookup returns CDR1 DFQATT and CDR2 SNEGSKA (reference sequence). The CDR3 is 16 amino acids. The CDR3 sequence: CSAIRVRGTTKNIQYF. The DNA of the CDR3 is TGCAGTGCCATTCGGGTCAGGGGGACAACCAAAAACATTCAGTACTTC.

This clonotype was picked up many times. The J gene is TRBJ1-1, the V gene TRBV13, with D possibly matching TRBD1 (5 bases). The V gene lost 7 bases and the J gene lost 11 bases, with 14 bases spanning the gap. The germline V gene has CDR1 PRHDT and CDR2 FYEKMQ (reference sequence). The CDR3 has 11 amino acids. The DNA for the CDR3 is TGTGCCAGCACGGCGGGGGGAGATGCTTTCTTT. Translated: CASTAGGDAFF.

This clonotype was seen many times. A read error may account for a junction end that differs from germline. V gene TRBV6-1 combines with J gene TRBJ2-1; D is uncertain. This CDR3 comprises 15 residues. CDR1 MNHNS and CDR2 SASEGT come from the germline V gene. The CDR3 is CASSEGRNSYNEQFF. The CDR3 DNA reads as TGTGCCAGCAGCGAAGGACGGAACTCCTACAATGAGCAGTTCTTC.

The chain uses TRBV27 and TRBJ1-5; 7 nucleotides align to TRBD1. Germline V CDR1 and CDR2: MNHEY, SMNVEV (reference sequence). Trimming removed 0 bases from V and 4 bases from J; junction bases left unmatched: 3. The CDR3 covers 15 residues. CDR3 DNA: TGTGCCAGCAGTTTATCCCAGGGGGAAAATCAGCCCCAGCATTTT. This gives the protein CASSLSQGENQPQHF.

This clonotype was counted only a few times. The chain is built from TRBV30 and TRBJ1-3; the D is unclear. This CDR3 is built from 16 residues. Per germline, CDR1 GTSNPN and CDR2 SVGIG (reference sequence). Trimming took off 2 bases at V and 0 bases at J, with 14 bases between the two ends. Here the CDR3 DNA reads TGTGCCTGGAGTTCGGGTGATATGAGCTCTGGAAACACCATATATTTT. Translation gives CAWSSGDMSSGNTIYF.

Ten or more counts support this clonotype. This rearrangement joins TRBV3-1 to TRBJ2-7; D call uncertain. The CDR3 is 13 amino acids. The germline CDR1 and CDR2 sequences are LGHDT and YNNKEL (reference sequence). V gave up 4 bases and J gave up 4 bases, with 11 bases separating them. This CDR3 reads CASSPQLQYEQYF. CDR3 nucleotides: TGTGCCAGCAGCCCACAACTTCAATACGAGCAGTACTTC.

The chain is built from TRBV6-5 and TRBJ1-2; the D gene is possibly TRBD1 (5 bases). The ends were cut back, 4 bases at V and 2 bases at J, with 8 bases in the middle. Germline V gives CDR1 MNHEY, CDR2 SVGAGI. The CDR3 has 13 residues. CDR3 in DNA: TGTGCCAGCAGTTCGAGGGACAACTATGGCTACACCTTC. As protein: CASSSRDNYGYTF.

This clonotype was counted ten times or more. The chain couples TRBV28 to TRBJ2-7, with D perhaps given as TRBD1 or TRBD2 (6 bases each). V was trimmed by 2 bases and J by 6 bases, leaving 14 bases between them. Germline V gene data show CDR1 as MDHEN and CDR2 as SYDVKM. The CDR3 totals 14 residues. Here the CDR3 DNA reads TGTGCCAGCAGTTTAAGGGGGGCGCACACCGAGCAGTACTTC. Translation: CASSLRGAHTEQYF.

This clonotype was seen repeatedly, ten times or more. The chain uses TRBV12-3 or TRBV12-4 and TRBJ1-2, with 10 positions matching TRBD1. The V and J ends lost 6 bases and 3 bases, in that order; junction bases with no gene match: 7. This CDR3 spans 15 amino acids. The CDR3 DNA sequence: TGTGCCAGCAGGCTTTCCGGGACAGGGGACTATGGCTACACCTTC. Encoded protein: CASRLSGTGDYGYTF.

This clonotype has at least ten counts. The chain links TRBV28 to TRBJ1-2; 10 bases line up with TRBD1. V lost 5 bases to trimming and J lost 6 bases; unmatched junction nucleotides: 9. The CDR3 is made up of 15 amino acids. In germline, CDR1 is MDHEN, CDR2 SYDVKM. In DNA, the CDR3 is TGTGCCAGCAGTACCCCGGGACAGGGGTCGAATGGCTACACCTTC. This codes for CASSTPGQGSNGYTF.

V gene TRBV10-3 combines with J gene TRBJ2-1; 13 bases agree with TRBD2. Germline V CDR1 and CDR2: ENHRY, SYGVKD. With V trimmed by 6 bases and J by 3 bases, 8 bases remained unmatched. CDR3 length: 17 residues. The DNA of the CDR3 is TGTGCCATCAGGGGAGGGACTAGCGGGACGTACTACAATGAGCAGTTCTTC. This translates into CAIRGGTSGTYYNEQFF.

The chain has TRBV30 and TRBJ1-5, with TRBD1 identical over 8 bases. V lost 0 bases and J lost 5; bases outside the gene matches: 3. The germline CDR1 and CDR2 sequences are GTSNPN and SVGIG (reference sequence). The CDR3 sequence is 14 residues long. The DNA of the CDR3 is TGTGCCTGGAGTGTGCAGGGGGCACATCAGCCCCAGCATTTT. This sequence encodes CAWSVQGAHQPQHF. The entire variable domain, with the rest obtained from reference TRBV30 and TRBJ1-5, is as follows: SQTIHQWPATLVQPVGSPLSLECTVEGTSNPNLYWYRQAAGRGLQLLFYSVGIGQISSEVPQNLSASRPQDRQFILSSKKLLLSDSGFYLCAWSVQGAHQPQHFGDGTRLSIL.

This clonotype was detected ten times or more. This chain links TRBV28 with TRBJ2-7, with a possible D match to TRBD1 (6 bases). Germline V lookup: CDR1 MDHEN, CDR2 SYDVKM. V gave up 3 bases and J gave up 3 bases, with 15 bases separating them. The CDR3 has 15 residues. This chain's CDR3 is CASSLQQGTDYEQYF. The DNA of the CDR3 is TGTGCCAGCAGTTTGCAGCAGGGGACCGACTACGAGCAGTACTTC.

This clonotype was observed many times. The chain joins TRBV20-1 to TRBJ2-5, with TRBD2 matching over 8 bases. Germline V gene sequence: CDR1 DFQATT, CDR2 SNEGSKA (reference sequence). The CDR3 covers 16 residues. J gave up 2 bases and V 0 bases, and 8 bases lay outside the gene matches. CDR3 region: CSARDPAGVKQETQYF. The DNA of the CDR3 is TGCAGTGCTAGAGATCCAGCGGGAGTAAAACAAGAGACCCAGTACTTC.

The gene calls are TRBV30 and TRBJ2-3; 8 nucleotides match TRBD2. The CDR3 extends over 16 amino acids. With 0 bases clipped from V and 5 bases from J, the junction kept 10 bases outside the gene matches. CDR1 and CDR2 (germline): GTSNPN, SVGIG (reference sequence). The CDR3 reads CAWSVLGAGAVDTQYF. CDR3 sequence (DNA): TGTGCCTGGAGTGTACTTGGAGCGGGAGCGGTAGATACGCAGTATTTT.

This clonotype was found a few times. V is TRBV18 and J is TRBJ1-5; TRBD1 agrees at 9 bases. Germline CDR1 KGHSH, CDR2 LQKENI. Trimming cost V 3 bases and J 3 bases; bases outside gene matches: 9. The CDR3 loop spans 17 amino acids. For the CDR3, the DNA is TGTGCCAGCTCACCTAATTCCGGGACAGGGTACAATCAGCCCCAGCATTTT. Translating gives CASSPNSGTGYNQPQHF. Supplemented by reference TRBV18 and TRBJ1-5, the full variable domain reads NAGVMQNPRHLVRRRGQEARLRCSPMKGHSHVYWYRQLPEEGLKFMVYLQKENIIDESGMPKERFSAEFPKEGPSILRIQQVVRGDSAAYFCASSPNSGTGYNQPQHFGDGTRLSIL.

This clonotype was picked up many times. V usage is TRBV12-3 or TRBV12-4 and J usage is TRBJ1-2; TRBD1 agrees at 10 bases. The CDR3 is 15 amino acids. J lost 3 bases, V lost 7 bases, and 8 bases had no gene match. This CDR3 reads CASILTTGGYYGYTF. The CDR3 DNA reads as TGTGCCAGCATTCTAACGACAGGGGGCTACTATGGCTACACCTTC.

This clonotype has at least ten counts. The chain is built from TRBV20-1 and TRBJ2-2; 11 bases fit TRBD2. Germline V CDR1 and CDR2: DFQATT, SNEGSKA (reference sequence). This CDR3 contains 18 residues. Trimming removed 3 bases from V and 5 bases from J; junction bases left unmatched: 14. CDR3 region: CSARFSSGRTMQTGELFF. The CDR3 DNA reads as TGCAGTGCTAGGTTCTCTAGCGGGAGGACGATGCAGACCGGGGAGCTGTTTTTT.

The chain links TRBV28 to TRBJ2-7, with D perhaps assigned TRBD1 or TRBD2 (5 bases each). There are 16 residues in the CDR3. V lost 2 bases and J lost 4, with 18 bases in between. Germline lookup yields CDR1 MDHEN and CDR2 SYDVKM. The CDR3 coding sequence is TGTGCCAGCAGTTTAGATCTACGGGGCCCATGGTACGAGCAGTACTTC. As protein: CASSLDLRGPWYEQYF.

In this sample, this clonotype turned up many times. This chain joins TRBV5-1 and TRBJ2-2, with 8 bases aligning to TRBD1. V dropped 7 bases and J dropped 1; count of bases not matched to a gene: 9. Germline lookup yields CDR1 SGHRS and CDR2 YFSETQ. The CDR3 spans 16 residues. In nucleotides, the CDR3 is TGCGCCAGCGGAATTTCGGGACAGGAGAACACCGGGGAGCTGTTTTTT. This codes for CASGISGQENTGELFF.

This clonotype was seen ten or more times. This rearrangement joins TRBV7-3 to TRBJ2-1; possibly TRBD2 for D (6 bases). Germline V gene data show CDR1 as SGHTA and CDR2 as FQGTGA. CDR3 length: 16 amino acids. V lost 2 bases and J 6 bases, leaving 17 bases between the germline ends. The CDR3 bases are TGTGCCAGCAGCTTAGGGTCCGGAGGGAGCGTCAATGAGCAGTTCTTC. It yields the protein CASSLGSGGSVNEQFF.

There are many counts of this clonotype. CDR3 region: CASSQATGIGETQYF. In DNA, the CDR3 is TGTGCCAGCAGCCAAGCCACAGGGATTGGAGAGACCCAGTACTTC. The chain links TRBV3-1 to TRBJ2-5; a possible D gene is TRBD1 (6 bases). The CDR3 covers 15 residues. The V gene's germline CDR1 is LGHDT and CDR2 YNNKEL (reference sequence). Trimming took 1 base from V and 4 from J, leaving 13 bases between them.

The chain uses TRBV7-8 and TRBJ1-1; D ambiguous. CDR1 is SGHVS and CDR2 is FQNEAQ in the germline V gene. The CDR3 runs to 13 residues. Trimming took off 5 bases at V and 0 bases at J, with 7 bases between the two ends. CDR3 sequence (DNA): TGTGCCAGCAGCCGAAATTTGAACACTGAAGCTTTCTTT. Its protein product is CASSRNLNTEAFF.